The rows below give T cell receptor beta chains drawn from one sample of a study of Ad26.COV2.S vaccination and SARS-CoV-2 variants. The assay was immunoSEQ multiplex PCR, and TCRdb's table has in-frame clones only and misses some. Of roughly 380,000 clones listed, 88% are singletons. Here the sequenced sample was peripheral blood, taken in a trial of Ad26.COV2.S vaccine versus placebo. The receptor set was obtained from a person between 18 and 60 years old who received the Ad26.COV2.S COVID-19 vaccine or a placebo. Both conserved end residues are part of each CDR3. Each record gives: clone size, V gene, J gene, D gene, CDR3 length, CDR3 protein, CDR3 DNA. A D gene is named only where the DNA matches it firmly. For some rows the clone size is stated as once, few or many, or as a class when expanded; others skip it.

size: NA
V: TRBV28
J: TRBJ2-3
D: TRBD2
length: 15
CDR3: CASSASGAVADTQYF
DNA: TGTGCCAGCAGTGCTAGCGGGGCGGTCGCAGATACGCAGTATTTT

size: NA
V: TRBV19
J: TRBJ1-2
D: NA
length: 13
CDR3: CASRERGGYGYTF
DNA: TGTGCCAGTAGAGAACGGGGAGGGTATGGCTACACCTTC

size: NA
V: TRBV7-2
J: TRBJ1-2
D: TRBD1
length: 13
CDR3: CASSLEGARGYTF
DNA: TGTGCCAGCAGCTTAGAGGGGGCGCGGGGCTACACCTTC

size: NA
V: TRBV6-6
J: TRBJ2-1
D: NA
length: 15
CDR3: CASTLDGATYNEQFF
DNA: TGTGCCAGCACCCTCGACGGAGCGACTTACAATGAGCAGTTCTTC

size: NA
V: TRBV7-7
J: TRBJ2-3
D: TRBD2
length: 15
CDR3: CASSPSGGLTDTQYF
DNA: TGTGCCAGCAGCCCTAGCGGGGGGCTGACAGATACGCAGTATTTT

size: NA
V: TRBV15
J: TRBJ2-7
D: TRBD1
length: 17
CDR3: CATSRDLPGQADYEQYF
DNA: TGTGCCACCAGCAGAGATCTCCCGGGACAGGCCGACTACGAGCAGTACTTC

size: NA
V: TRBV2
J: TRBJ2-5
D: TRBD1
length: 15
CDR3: CASSELGTVQETQYF
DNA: TGTGCCAGCAGTGAATTGGGGACAGTTCAAGAGACCCAGTACTTC

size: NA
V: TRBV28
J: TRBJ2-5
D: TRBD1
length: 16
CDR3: CATSGGGQGLQETQYF
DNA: TGTGCCACCTCGGGCGGGGGACAGGGTTTACAAGAGACCCAGTACTTC

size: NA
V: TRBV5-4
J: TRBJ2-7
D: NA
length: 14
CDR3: CASSPAGRSYEQYF
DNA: TGTGCCAGCAGCCCCGCTGGGAGGTCCTACGAGCAGTACTTC

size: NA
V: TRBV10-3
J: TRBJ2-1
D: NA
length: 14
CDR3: CAISRGLGANEQFF
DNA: TGTGCCATCAGCAGGGGTTTGGGGGCCAATGAGCAGTTCTTC

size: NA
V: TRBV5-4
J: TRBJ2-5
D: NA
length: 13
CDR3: CASSASQWETQYF
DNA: TGTGCCAGCAGCGCAAGTCAGTGGGAGACCCAGTACTTC

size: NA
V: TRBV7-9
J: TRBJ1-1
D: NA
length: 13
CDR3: CASSRGLNTEAFF
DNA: TGTGCCAGCAGCCGGGGTTTAAACACTGAAGCTTTCTTT

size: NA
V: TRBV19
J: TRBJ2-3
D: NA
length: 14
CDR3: CASSIVSGTDTQYF
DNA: TGTGCCAGTAGTATAGTATCAGGGACAGATACGCAGTATTTT

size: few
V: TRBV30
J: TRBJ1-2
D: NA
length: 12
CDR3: CAWSSGNYGYTF
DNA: TGTGCCTGGAGTTCGGGGAACTATGGCTACACCTTC

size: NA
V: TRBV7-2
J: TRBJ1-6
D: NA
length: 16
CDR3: CASSLSAGSYNSPLHF
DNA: TGTGCCAGCAGCTTATCCGCAGGCTCCTATAATTCACCCCTCCACTTT

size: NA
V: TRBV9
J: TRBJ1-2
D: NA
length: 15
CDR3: CASSVDKEMGYGYTF
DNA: TGTGCCAGCAGCGTAGATAAAGAGATGGGCTATGGCTACACCTTC

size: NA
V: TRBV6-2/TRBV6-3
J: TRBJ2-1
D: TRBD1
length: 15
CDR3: CASSYRDRVRGGQFF
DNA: TGTGCCAGCAGTTATCGGGACAGGGTAAGGGGTGGGCAGTTCTTC

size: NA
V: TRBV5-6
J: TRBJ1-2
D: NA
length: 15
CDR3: CASSSQVHLNYGYTF
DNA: TGTGCCAGCAGCTCCCAAGTCCACCTTAACTATGGCTACACCTTC

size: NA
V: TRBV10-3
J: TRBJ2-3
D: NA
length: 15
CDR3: CAISESGGFTDTQYF
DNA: TGTGCCATCAGTGAGTCAGGCGGATTCACAGATACGCAGTATTTT